The subject of this entry is one TCR beta chain. TCRdb keeps only in-frame clones here, not all; method: immunoSEQ multiplex PCR. The repertoire holds about 220,000 clones, less than 90% seen once, with less than 6.5% in the top ten. This specimen comes from a study of blood T cell repertoires in COVID-19. The CDR3 covers 17 residues. Germline V gene sequence: CDR1 SNHLY, CDR2 FYNNEI. V lost 7 bases, J lost 0 bases, and 14 bases stayed unmatched. The chain couples TRBV2 to TRBJ1-1; 7 bases line up with TRBD1. The sequenced sample consisted of peripheral blood. This TCR was sampled from a woman aged 60-75 years who had recovered from COVID-19. The CDR3 bases are TGTGCCAGCAAAGTGAACGGACAGGAGCCACTGAACACTGAAGCTTTCTTT. Its protein product is CASKVNGQEPLNTEAFF.